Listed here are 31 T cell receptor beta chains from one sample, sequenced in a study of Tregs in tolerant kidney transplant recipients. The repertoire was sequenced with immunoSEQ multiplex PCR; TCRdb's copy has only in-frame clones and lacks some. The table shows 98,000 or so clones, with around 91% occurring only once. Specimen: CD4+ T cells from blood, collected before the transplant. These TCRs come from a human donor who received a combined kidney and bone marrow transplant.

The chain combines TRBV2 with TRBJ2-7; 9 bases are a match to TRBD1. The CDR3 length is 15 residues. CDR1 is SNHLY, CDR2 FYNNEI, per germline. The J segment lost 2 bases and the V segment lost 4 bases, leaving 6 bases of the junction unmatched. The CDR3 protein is CASSGRTGDPYEQYF. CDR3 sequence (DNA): TGTGCCAGCAGTGGCCGGACAGGGGACCCCTACGAGCAGTACTTC.

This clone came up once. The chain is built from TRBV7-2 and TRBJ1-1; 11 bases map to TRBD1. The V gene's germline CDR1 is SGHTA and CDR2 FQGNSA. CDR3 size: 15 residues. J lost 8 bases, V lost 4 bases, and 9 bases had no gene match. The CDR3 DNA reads TGTGCCAGCAGCTATGGACAGGGGGCGAATTTAGAAGCTTTCTTT. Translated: CASSYGQGANLEAFF.

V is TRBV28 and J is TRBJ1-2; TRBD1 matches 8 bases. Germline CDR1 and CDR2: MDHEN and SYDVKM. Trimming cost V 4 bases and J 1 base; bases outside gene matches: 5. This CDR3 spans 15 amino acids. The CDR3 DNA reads TGTGCCAGCAGTTCGACAGGGGAGGGTAACTATGGCTACACCTTC. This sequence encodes CASSSTGEGNYGYTF.

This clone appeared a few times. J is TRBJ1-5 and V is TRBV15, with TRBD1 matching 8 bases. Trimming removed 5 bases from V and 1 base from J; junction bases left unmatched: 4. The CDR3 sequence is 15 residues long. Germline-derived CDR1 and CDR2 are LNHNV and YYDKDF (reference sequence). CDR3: CATSLDRGSNQPQHF. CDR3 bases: TGTGCCACCAGCCTAGACAGGGGAAGCAATCAGCCCCAGCATTTT. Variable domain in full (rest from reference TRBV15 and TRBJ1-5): DAMVIQNPRYQVTQFGKPVTLSCSQTLNHNVMYWYQQKSSQAPKLLFHYYDKDFNNEADTPDNFQSRRPNTSFCFLDIRSPGLGDTAMYLCATSLDRGSNQPQHFGDGTRLSIL.

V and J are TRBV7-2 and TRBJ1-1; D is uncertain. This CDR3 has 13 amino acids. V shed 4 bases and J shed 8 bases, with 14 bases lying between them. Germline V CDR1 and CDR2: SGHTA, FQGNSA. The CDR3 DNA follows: TGTGCCAGCAGCTCACTAGCCTCGACCGAAGCTTTCTTT. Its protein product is CASSSLASTEAFF.

In DNA form, the CDR3 reads TGTGCCAGCAACCCGACAGGATCTAGTTCAGGCTACACCTTC. Residues: CASNPTGSSSGYTF. The rearrangement joins TRBV6-4 to TRBJ1-2; tentatively, D is TRBD1 (6 bases). Germline values: CDR1 MRHNA, CDR2 SNTAGT. This CDR3 comprises 14 residues. The germline V and J ends were trimmed by 7 bases and 8 bases, with 20 bases remaining between them.

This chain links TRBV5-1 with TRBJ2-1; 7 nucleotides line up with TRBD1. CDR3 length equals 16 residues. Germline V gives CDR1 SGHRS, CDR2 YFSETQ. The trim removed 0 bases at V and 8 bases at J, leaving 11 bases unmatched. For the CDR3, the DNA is TGCGCCAGCAGCTTGGCCGTAGGGGGCCGGTCGGATGAGCAGTTCTTC. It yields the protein CASSLAVGGRSDEQFF.

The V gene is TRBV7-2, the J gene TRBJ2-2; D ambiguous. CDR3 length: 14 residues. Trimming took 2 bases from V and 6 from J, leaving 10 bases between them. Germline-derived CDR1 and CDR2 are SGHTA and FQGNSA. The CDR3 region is CASSLSNKPGELFF. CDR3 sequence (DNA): TGTGCCAGCAGCTTATCCAATAAGCCCGGGGAGCTGTTTTTT.

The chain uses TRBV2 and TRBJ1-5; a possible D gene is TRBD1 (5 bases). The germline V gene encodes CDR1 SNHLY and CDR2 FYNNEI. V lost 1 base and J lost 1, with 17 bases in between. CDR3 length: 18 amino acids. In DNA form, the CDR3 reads TGTGCCAGCAGTGAAGTTGGCAGGGCTTACGGGAGCAATCAGCCCCAGCATTTT. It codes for CASSEVGRAYGSNQPQHF.

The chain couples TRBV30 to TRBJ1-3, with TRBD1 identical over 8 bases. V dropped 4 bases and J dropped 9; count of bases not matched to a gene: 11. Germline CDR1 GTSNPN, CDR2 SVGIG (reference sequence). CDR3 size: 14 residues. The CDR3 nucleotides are TGTGCCTGGACCCTCTGGACAGGGCGGGGCACCATATATTTT. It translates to CAWTLWTGRGTIYF. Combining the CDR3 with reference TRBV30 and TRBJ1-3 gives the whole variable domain SQTIHQWPATLVQPVGSPLSLECTVEGTSNPNLYWYRQAAGRGLQLLFYSVGIGQISSEVPQNLSASRPQDRQFILSSKKLLLSDSGFYLCAWTLWTGRGTIYFGEGSWLTVV.

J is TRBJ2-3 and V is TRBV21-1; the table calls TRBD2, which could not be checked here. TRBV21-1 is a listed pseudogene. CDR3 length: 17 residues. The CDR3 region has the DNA TGTATCGGATGCGGGACTAGCAATCGGGGTATCGCAGATACGCAGTATTTT. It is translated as CIGCGTSNRGIADTQYF.

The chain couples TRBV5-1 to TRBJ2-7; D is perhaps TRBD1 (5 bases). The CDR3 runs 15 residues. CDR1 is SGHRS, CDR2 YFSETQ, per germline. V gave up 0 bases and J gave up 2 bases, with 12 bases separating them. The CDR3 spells CASSLEAQGTYEQYF. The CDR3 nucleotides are TGCGCCAGCAGCTTGGAGGCCCAGGGAACCTACGAGCAGTACTTC.

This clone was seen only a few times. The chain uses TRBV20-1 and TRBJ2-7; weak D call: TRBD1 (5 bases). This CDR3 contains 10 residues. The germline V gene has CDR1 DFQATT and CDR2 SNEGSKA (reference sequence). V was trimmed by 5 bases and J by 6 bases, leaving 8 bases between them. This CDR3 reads CSAGAREQYF. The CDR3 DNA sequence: TGCAGTGCTGGGGCCCGCGAGCAGTACTTC.

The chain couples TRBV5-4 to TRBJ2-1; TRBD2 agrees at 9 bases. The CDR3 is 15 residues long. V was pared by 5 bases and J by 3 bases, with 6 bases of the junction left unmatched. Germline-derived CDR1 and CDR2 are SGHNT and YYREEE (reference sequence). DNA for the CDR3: TGTGCCAGCAGATGGGCGGGGGGGAACTACAATGAGCAGTTCTTC. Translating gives CASRWAGGNYNEQFF. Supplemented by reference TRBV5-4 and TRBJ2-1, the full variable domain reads ETGVTQSPTHLIKTRGQQVTLRCSSQSGHNTVSWYQQALGQGPQFIFQYYREEENGRGNFPPRFSGLQFPNYSSELNVNALELDDSALYLCASRWAGGNYNEQFFGPGTRLTVL.

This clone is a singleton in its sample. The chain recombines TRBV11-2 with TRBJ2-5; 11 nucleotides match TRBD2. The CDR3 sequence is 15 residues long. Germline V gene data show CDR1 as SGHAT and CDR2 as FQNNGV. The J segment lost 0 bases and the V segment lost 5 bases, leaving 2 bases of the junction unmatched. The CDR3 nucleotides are TGTGCCAGCAGCCGGACTAGCGGGTACCAAGAGACCCAGTACTTC. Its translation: CASSRTSGYQETQYF.

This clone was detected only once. CDR3 sequence (DNA): TGTGCCAGCAGAGAAGACAGGGCCTTGGGAAACACCATATATTTT. Translation gives CASREDRALGNTIYF. The chain is built from TRBV5-6 and TRBJ1-3; 7 nucleotides align to TRBD1. The length of the CDR3 is 15 residues. The V and J ends lost 5 bases and 4 bases, in that order; junction bases with no gene match: 9. CDR1 SGHDT and CDR2 YYEEEE come from the germline V gene.

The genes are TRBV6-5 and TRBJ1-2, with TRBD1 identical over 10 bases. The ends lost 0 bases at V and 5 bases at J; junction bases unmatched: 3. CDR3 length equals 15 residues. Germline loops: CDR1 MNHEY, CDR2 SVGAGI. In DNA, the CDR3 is TGTGCCAGCAGTTACTCCGGGACAGGGGTGTATGGCTACACCTTC. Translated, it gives CASSYSGTGVYGYTF.

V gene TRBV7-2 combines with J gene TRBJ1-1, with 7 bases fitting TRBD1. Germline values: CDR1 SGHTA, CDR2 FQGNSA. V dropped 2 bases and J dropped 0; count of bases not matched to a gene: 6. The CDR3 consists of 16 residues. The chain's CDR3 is CASSLYGTALNTEAFF. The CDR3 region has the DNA TGTGCCAGCAGCTTATACGGGACAGCCCTGAACACTGAAGCTTTCTTT.

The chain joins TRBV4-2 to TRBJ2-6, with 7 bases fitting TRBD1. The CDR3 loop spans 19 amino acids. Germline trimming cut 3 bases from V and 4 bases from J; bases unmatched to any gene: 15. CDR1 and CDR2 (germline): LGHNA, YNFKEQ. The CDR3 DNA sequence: TGTGCCAGCAGCCAGAGCTGGGTAGGGGGCGCCTCCGGGGCCAACGTCCTGACTTTC. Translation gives CASSQSWVGGASGANVLTF.

CDR3 region: CASSTGYRGKLFF. CDR3 in DNA: TGTGCCAGCAGTACTGGGTACAGGGGGAAACTGTTTTTT. The V gene is TRBV6-6, the J gene TRBJ1-4, with 8 bases matching TRBD1. This CDR3 has 13 amino acids. CDR1 and CDR2 (germline): MNHNY, SVGAGI (reference sequence). V was pared by 5 bases and J by 11 bases, with 7 bases of the junction left unmatched.

This CDR3 is CASSLGGERARDNYGYTF. The DNA of the CDR3 is TGTGCCAGCAGCTTGGGGGGGGAGAGGGCGAGGGATAACTATGGCTACACCTTC. V usage is TRBV5-4 and J usage is TRBJ1-2, with a possible D match to TRBD1 (5 bases). V shed 0 bases and J shed 1 base, with 19 bases lying between them. Per the germline V gene, CDR1 is SGHNT and CDR2 is YYREEE (reference sequence). The CDR3 is 18 amino acids.

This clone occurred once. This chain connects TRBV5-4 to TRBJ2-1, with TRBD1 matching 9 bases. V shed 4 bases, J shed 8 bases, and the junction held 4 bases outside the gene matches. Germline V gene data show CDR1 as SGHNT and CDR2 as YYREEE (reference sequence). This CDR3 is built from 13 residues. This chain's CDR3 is CASSGGQGDEQFF. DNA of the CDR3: TGTGCCAGCAGCGGGGGACAGGGCGATGAGCAGTTCTTC.

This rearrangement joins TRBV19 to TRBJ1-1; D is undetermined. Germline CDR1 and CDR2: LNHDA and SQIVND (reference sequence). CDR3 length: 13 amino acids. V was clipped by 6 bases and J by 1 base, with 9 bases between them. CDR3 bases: TGTGCCAGTAGACCGGGGTGGAACACTGAAGCTTTCTTT. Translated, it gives CASRPGWNTEAFF.

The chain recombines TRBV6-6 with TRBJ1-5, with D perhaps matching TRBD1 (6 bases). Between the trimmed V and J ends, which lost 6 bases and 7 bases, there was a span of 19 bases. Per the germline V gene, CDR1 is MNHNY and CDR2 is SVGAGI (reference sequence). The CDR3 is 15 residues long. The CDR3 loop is CASSHMTGQGQPQHF. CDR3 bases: TGTGCCAGCAGCCACATGACAGGTCAGGGCCAGCCCCAGCATTTT.

The CDR3 DNA reads TGCGCCAGCAGCCAAGATCGACTAGCGGTTTTACAGCAGTACTTC. Protein product: CASSQDRLAVLQQYF. The chain has TRBV4-3 and TRBJ2-7; 9 nucleotides match TRBD2. The CDR3 runs to 15 residues. The trim removed 0 bases at V and 8 bases at J, leaving 8 bases unmatched. Germline CDR1 reads LGHNA; CDR2 reads YSLEER.

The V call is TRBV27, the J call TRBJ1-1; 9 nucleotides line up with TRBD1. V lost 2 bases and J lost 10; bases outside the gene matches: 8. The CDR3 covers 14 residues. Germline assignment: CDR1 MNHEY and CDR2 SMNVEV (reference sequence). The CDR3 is CASSLSTGGMVAFF. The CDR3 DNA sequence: TGTGCCAGCAGTTTAAGTACAGGGGGCATGGTAGCTTTCTTT.

CDR3 residues: CASSYSGTTGQYF. The DNA for the CDR3 is TGTGCCAGCAGTTACTCAGGGACTACGGGGCAGTACTTC. The chain combines TRBV6-6 with TRBJ2-7; 7 bases agree with TRBD2. The germline gives CDR1 MNHNY, CDR2 SVGAGI (reference sequence). J gave up 9 bases and V 0 bases, and 5 bases lay outside the gene matches. This CDR3 region has 13 residues.

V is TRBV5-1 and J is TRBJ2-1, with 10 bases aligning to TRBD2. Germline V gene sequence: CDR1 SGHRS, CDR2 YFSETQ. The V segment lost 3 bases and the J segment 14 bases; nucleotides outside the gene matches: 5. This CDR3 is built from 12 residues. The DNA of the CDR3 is TGCGCCAGCAGCTGGACTAGCGGCAGGGAGTTCTTC. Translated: CASSWTSGREFF. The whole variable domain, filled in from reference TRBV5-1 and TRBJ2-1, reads KAGVTQTPRYLIKTRGQQVTLSCSPISGHRSVSWYQQTPGQGLQFLFEYFSETQRNKGNFPGRFSGRQFSNSRSEMNVSTLELGDSALYLCASSWTSGREFFGPGTRLTVL.

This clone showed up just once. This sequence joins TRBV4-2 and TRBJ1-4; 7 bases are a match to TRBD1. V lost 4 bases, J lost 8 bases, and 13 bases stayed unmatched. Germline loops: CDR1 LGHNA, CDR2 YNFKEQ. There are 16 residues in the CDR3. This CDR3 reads CASSLPLGQGVEKLFF. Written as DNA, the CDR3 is TGTGCCAGCAGCCTCCCCTTGGGTCAGGGGGTGGAAAAACTGTTTTTT.

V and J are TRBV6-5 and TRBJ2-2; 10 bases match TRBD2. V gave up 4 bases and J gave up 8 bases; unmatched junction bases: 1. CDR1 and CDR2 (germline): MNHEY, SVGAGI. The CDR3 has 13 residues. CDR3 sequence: CASSLAGGGELFF. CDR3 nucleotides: TGTGCCAGCAGTTTAGCGGGGGGAGGGGAGCTGTTTTTT.

CDR3 in amino acids: CASSTTGVNTEAFF. The CDR3 DNA follows: TGCGCCAGCAGTACGACAGGGGTAAACACTGAAGCTTTCTTT. The chain combines TRBV5-1 with TRBJ1-1; 8 nucleotides align to TRBD1. Unmatched junction bases numbered 5, after V lost 5 bases and J lost 2 bases. Germline V gene lookup returns CDR1 SGHRS and CDR2 YFSETQ. The CDR3 is made up of 14 amino acids.